Listed below are T cell receptor beta chains from one sample, sequenced in a study of molecular identifiers for immune sequencing clone quantification. TCRdb ran MiXCR on the PCR reads and lists one entry per CDR3 protein. The data contain approximately 20,000 distinct CDR3 sequences, 20% to 25% of them seen just once; the ten biggest clones take up approximately 6.8%. Specimen: naive CD8+ T cells from blood, with Jurkat cell RNA spiked in. Receptors were obtained from a human donor in good health. Some libraries in this study had Jurkat cell RNA spiked in. Both conserved end residues are part of each CDR3. D genes are given only for firm matches. Some rows have no size entry. The others give once, few or many, or a class for an expanded clone.

V	length	J	size	D	CDR3	DNA
TRBV9	14	TRBJ2-1	many	NA	CASSTLEGYNEQFF	TGTGCCAGCAGCACCCTTGAGGGGTACAATGAGCAGTTCTTC
TRBV5-1	17	TRBJ2-2	many	NA	CASSSPSMTLNTGELFF	TGCGCCAGCAGCTCCCCCTCTATGACCCTGAACACCGGGGAGCTGTTTTTT
TRBV27	12	TRBJ2-7	many	TRBD1	CASGDRMDEQYF	TGTGCCAGCGGGGACAGAATGGACGAGCAGTACTTC
TRBV12-3/TRBV12-4	14	TRBJ2-7	medium-sized	NA	CASSFPGPLAEQYF	TGTGCCAGCAGTTTCCCAGGTCCTCTCGCCGAGCAGTACTTC
TRBV15	15	TRBJ2-1	few	NA	CATSRVGGGYNERFF	TGTGCCACCAGCAGAGTAGGGGGGGGCTACAATGAGCGGTTCTTC
TRBV2	14	TRBJ1-2	NA	NA	CASSEGRPPYGYTF	TGTGCCAGCAGTGAAGGCAGACCTCCCTATGGCTACACCTTC
TRBV29-1	14	TRBJ2-1	many	NA	CSVEVRGRHNEQFF	TGCAGCGTTGAAGTACGGGGGAGGCACAATGAGCAGTTCTTC
TRBV9	15	TRBJ2-7	medium-sized	NA	CASRPGGLLPYEQYF	TGTGCCAGCAGGCCCGGGGGGCTTTTACCCTACGAGCAGTACTTC
TRBV6-2/TRBV6-3	13	TRBJ2-2	NA	NA	CASRDFLTGELFF	TGTGCCAGCAGGGACTTCCTCACCGGGGAGCTGTTTTTT
TRBV29-1	14	TRBJ1-2	NA	NA	CSVEDAWVNYGYTF	TGCAGCGTTGAAGATGCTTGGGTTAACTATGGCTACACCTTC
TRBV14	16	TRBJ2-1	medium-sized	TRBD2	CASSQFGLAGYNEQFF	TGTGCCAGCAGCCAATTTGGACTAGCGGGGTACAATGAGCAGTTCTTC
TRBV6-2/TRBV6-3	15	TRBJ2-5	medium-sized	TRBD2	CASTDFSGMTETQYF	TGTGCCAGCACCGACTTTAGCGGGATGACAGAGACCCAGTACTTC
TRBV11-2	15	TRBJ2-2	many	TRBD1	CASSRGQGITGELFF	TGTGCCAGCAGCAGGGGACAGGGGATTACCGGGGAGCTGTTTTTT
TRBV13	14	TRBJ2-2	many	NA	CASSLEENTGELFF	TGTGCCAGCAGCTTAGAGGAGAACACCGGGGAGCTGTTTTTT
TRBV7-8	13	TRBJ1-5	many	NA	CASSLLGGEPQHF	TGTGCCAGCAGCTTATTGGGGGGCGAGCCCCAGCATTTT
TRBV12-3/TRBV12-4	12	TRBJ2-7	NA	TRBD2	CASRTSVYEQYF	TGTGCCAGCAGGACTAGCGTCTACGAGCAGTACTTC
TRBV15	15	TRBJ2-3	few	TRBD2	CATSRVLAEIDTQYF	TGTGCCACCAGCAGGGTACTAGCGGAGATAGATACGCAGTATTTT
TRBV2	14	TRBJ1-3	many	NA	CASNVGHSGNTIYF	TGTGCCAGTAATGTCGGGCACTCTGGAAACACCATATATTTT
TRBV4-1	16	TRBJ2-3	few	NA	CASSPQRGISTDTQYF	TGCGCCAGCAGCCCCCAAAGGGGCATAAGCACAGATACGCAGTATTTT
TRBV4-3	17	TRBJ2-2	many	NA	CASSQDPTGVGVGELFF	TGCGCCAGCAGCCAAGATCCCACTGGGGTCGGCGTCGGGGAGCTGTTTTTT
TRBV27	13	TRBJ1-2	many	NA	CASSPGLLYGYTF	TGTGCCAGCAGTCCCGGACTCCTCTATGGCTACACCTTC
TRBV7-2	18	TRBJ2-1	few	TRBD1	CASSFSATGTGPYNEQFF	TGTGCCAGCAGCTTTTCGGCGACCGGGACAGGGCCCTACAATGAGCAGTTCTTC
TRBV5-5	14	TRBJ2-1	many	NA	CASSLRGPPNEQFF	TGTGCCAGCAGCTTGCGAGGGCCTCCCAATGAGCAGTTCTTC
TRBV4-3	14	TRBJ2-1	medium-sized	TRBD2	CASSQAERGDEQFF	TGCGCCAGCAGCCAAGCCGAGCGGGGGGATGAGCAGTTCTTC
TRBV20-1	16	TRBJ2-7	medium-sized	TRBD2	CSARDLGLAGVYEQYF	TGCAGTGCTAGAGATCTGGGACTAGCGGGAGTCTACGAGCAGTACTTC
TRBV7-9	15	TRBJ2-7	medium-sized	TRBD2	CASSEIAGATSEQYF	TGTGCCAGCAGCGAAATAGCGGGAGCAACCTCCGAGCAGTACTTC
TRBV7-3	14	TRBJ2-1	many	TRBD2	CASSLAGGLDEQFF	TGTGCCAGCAGCCTAGCGGGAGGGCTTGATGAGCAGTTCTTC
TRBV9	14	TRBJ2-3	medium-sized	TRBD2	CASSAGGTTDTQYF	TGTGCCAGCAGCGCCGGGGGGACCACAGATACGCAGTATTTT
TRBV2	11	TRBJ2-2	NA	NA	CASTWSGELFF	TGTGCCAGCACCTGGAGCGGGGAGCTGTTTTTT
TRBV20-1	13	TRBJ2-5	many	NA	CSASPRNQETQYF	TGCAGTGCCTCCCCTAGAAACCAAGAGACCCAGTACTTC
TRBV7-9	16	TRBJ2-5	many	TRBD2	CASSEDYQREWETQYF	TGTGCCAGCAGCGAAGACTACCAGCGGGAGTGGGAGACCCAGTACTTC
TRBV5-4	14	TRBJ2-1	NA	NA	CASSRGLTLHEQFF	TGTGCCAGCAGCAGGGGACTCACGCTCCATGAGCAGTTCTTC
TRBV6-2/TRBV6-3	15	TRBJ1-5	medium-sized	NA	CASRPTVPINQPQHF	TGTGCCAGCAGACCGACAGTTCCGATAAATCAGCCCCAGCATTTT
TRBV3-1	15	TRBJ2-1	many	NA	CASSLASRRYNEQFF	TGTGCCAGCAGCCTAGCGAGCCGGCGTTACAATGAGCAGTTCTTC
TRBV7-9	16	TRBJ2-3	many	NA	CASSLRVGRGTDTQYF	TGTGCCAGCAGCTTACGGGTGGGCCGCGGGACAGATACGCAGTATTTT
TRBV10-3	14	TRBJ2-7	few	TRBD1	CAISEGTGGGEQYF	TGTGCCATCAGTGAGGGGACAGGGGGCGGGGAGCAGTACTTC
TRBV9	15	TRBJ1-1	NA	NA	CASSATPGTESEAFF	TGTGCCAGCAGCGCTACCCCGGGGACCGAAAGTGAAGCTTTCTTT
TRBV3-1	12	TRBJ2-2	many	NA	CASSQVDGELFF	TGTGCCAGCAGCCAAGTCGACGGGGAGCTGTTTTTT
TRBV7-6	11	TRBJ2-1	NA	NA	CASSANNEQFF	TGTGCCAGCAGCGCCAACAATGAGCAGTTCTTC
TRBV6-2/TRBV6-3	16	TRBJ1-1	medium-sized	NA	CASSYRPGRSGPEAFF	TGTGCCAGCAGTTACCGGCCGGGCAGGAGTGGCCCTGAAGCTTTCTTT
TRBV11-2	15	TRBJ2-1	medium-sized	TRBD2	CASSSQREGYNEQFF	TGTGCCAGCAGCTCCCAGCGGGAGGGCTACAATGAGCAGTTCTTC
TRBV9	16	TRBJ2-3	many	NA	CASSVEGVPSTDTQYF	TGTGCCAGCAGCGTAGAAGGAGTCCCTAGCACAGATACGCAGTATTTT
TRBV7-9	13	TRBJ2-7	medium-sized	NA	CASSPRGRDEQYF	TGTGCCAGCAGCCCAAGGGGACGCGACGAGCAGTACTTC
TRBV6-6	16	TRBJ2-3	many	TRBD2	CAIGLAGGHRSDTQYF	TGTGCCATAGGACTAGCGGGAGGGCATAGATCAGATACGCAGTATTTT
TRBV7-9	14	TRBJ1-6	many	TRBD1	CASSRGQLNSPLHF	TGTGCCAGCAGCCGGGGACAGCTTAATTCACCCCTCCACTTT
TRBV15	15	TRBJ2-5	many	NA	CATSTPGTEQETQYF	TGTGCCACCAGCACGCCCGGGACTGAGCAAGAGACCCAGTACTTC
TRBV12-3/TRBV12-4	16	TRBJ2-4	many	NA	CASRKSGDGAKNIQYF	TGTGCCAGCAGGAAGTCAGGGGACGGAGCCAAAAACATTCAGTACTTC
TRBV12-3/TRBV12-4	13	TRBJ2-3	many	TRBD2	CASSAGGRDTQYF	TGTGCCAGCTCAGCGGGAGGACGAGATACGCAGTATTTT
TRBV29-1	21	TRBJ2-3	many	TRBD2	CSVGGTETRGPTSGILDTQYF	TGCAGCGTAGGGGGGACCGAGACCCGAGGCCCGACTAGCGGGATTTTAGATACGCAGTATTTT
TRBV12-3/TRBV12-4	15	TRBJ2-5	many	NA	CASSLVSGHGETQYF	TGTGCCAGCAGTTTAGTGTCAGGCCACGGAGAGACCCAGTACTTC
TRBV9	15	TRBJ2-2	NA	NA	CASSVSSMNTGELFF	TGTGCCAGCAGCGTAAGTAGCATGAACACCGGGGAGCTGTTTTTT
TRBV20-1	12	TRBJ1-5	few	TRBD1	CSATGGNQPQHF	TGCAGTGCAACAGGGGGCAATCAGCCCCAGCATTTT
TRBV28	14	TRBJ2-7	few	NA	CASSWGASGSEQYF	TGTGCCAGCAGTTGGGGGGCTAGTGGATCCGAGCAGTACTTC
TRBV12-3/TRBV12-4	14	TRBJ2-7	many	TRBD1	CASSLTGTGNEQYF	TGTGCCAGCAGTTTAACCGGGACAGGGAACGAGCAGTACTTC
TRBV9	17	TRBJ1-2	many	NA	CASSVATHRAPGYGYTF	TGTGCCAGCAGCGTAGCGACTCACAGGGCCCCGGGCTATGGCTACACCTTC
TRBV7-9	13	TRBJ2-3	many	NA	CASSSVLSDTQYF	TGTGCCAGCAGCTCTGTACTTTCAGATACGCAGTATTTT
TRBV6-2/TRBV6-3	17	TRBJ1-5	NA	TRBD1	CASSCSRTGWGNQPQHF	TGTGCCAGCAGTTGCTCTCGGACAGGGTGGGGCAATCAGCCCCAGCATTTT
TRBV20-1	13	TRBJ2-7	medium-sized	NA	CSAREDIPYEQYF	TGCAGTGCTAGAGAGGACATCCCCTACGAGCAGTACTTC